This T cell receptor beta chain was sequenced for a study of cytomegalovirus exposure and HLA in healthy donors. Concerning this clone: The antigen is not known.

Study-level findings and limits: Analyses of presence and absence presupposed an approximately uniform sequencing depth across donors. The study put 150 or so TCR beta chains on its list as cytomegalovirus-associated.

Germline CDR1 and CDR2: KGHSH and LQKENI. CDR3 length: 15 residues. With V trimmed by 4 bases and J by 6 bases, 9 bases remained unmatched. 13 Jbeta primers and 60 Vbeta primers were used for the PCR. Clones were sequenced by immunoSEQ multiplex PCR, and TCRdb holds only the in-frame ones, with some missing. The table includes approximately 90,000 clones, around 77% detected once. The clonotype originates from a man aged 25-45 years in good health and CMV-seronegative. The sequencing input was PBMCs. This chain links TRBV18 with TRBJ1-5; 7 nucleotides match TRBD1. The CDR3 DNA reads as TGTGCCAGCTCACAATCAGGGGGTGCTGTTCAGCCCCAGCATTTT. Residues: CASSQSGGAVQPQHF.